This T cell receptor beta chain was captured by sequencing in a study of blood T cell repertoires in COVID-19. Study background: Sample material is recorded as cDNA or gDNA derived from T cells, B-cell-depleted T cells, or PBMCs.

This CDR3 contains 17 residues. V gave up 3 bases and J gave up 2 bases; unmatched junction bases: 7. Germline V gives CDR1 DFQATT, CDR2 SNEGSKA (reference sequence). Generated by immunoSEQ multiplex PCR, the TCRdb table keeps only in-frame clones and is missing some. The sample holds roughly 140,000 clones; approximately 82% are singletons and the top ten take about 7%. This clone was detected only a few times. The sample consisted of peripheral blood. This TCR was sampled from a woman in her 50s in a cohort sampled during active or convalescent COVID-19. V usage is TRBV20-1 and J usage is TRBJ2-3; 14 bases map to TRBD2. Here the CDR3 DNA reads TGCAGTGCTAGTACGGGACTAGCGGGGGTTCACACAGATACGCAGTATTTT. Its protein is CSASTGLAGVHTDTQYF.